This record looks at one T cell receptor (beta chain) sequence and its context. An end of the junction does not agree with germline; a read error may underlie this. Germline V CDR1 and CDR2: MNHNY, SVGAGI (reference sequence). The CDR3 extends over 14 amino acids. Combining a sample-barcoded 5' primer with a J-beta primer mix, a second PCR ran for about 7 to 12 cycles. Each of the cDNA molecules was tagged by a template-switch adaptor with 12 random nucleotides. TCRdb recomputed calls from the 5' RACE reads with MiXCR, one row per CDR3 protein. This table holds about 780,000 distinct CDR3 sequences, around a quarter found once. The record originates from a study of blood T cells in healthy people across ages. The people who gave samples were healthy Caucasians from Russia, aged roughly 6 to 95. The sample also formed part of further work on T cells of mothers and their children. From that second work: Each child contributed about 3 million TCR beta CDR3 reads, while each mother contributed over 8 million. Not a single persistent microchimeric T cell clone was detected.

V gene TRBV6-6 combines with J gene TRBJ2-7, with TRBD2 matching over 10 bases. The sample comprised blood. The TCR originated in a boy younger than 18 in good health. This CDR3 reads CASASGGALYEQHF. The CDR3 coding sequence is TGTGCCAGCGCTAGCGGGGGAGCACTCTACGAGCAGCACTTC.